The 3 T cell receptor beta chains below were found in one sample sequenced in a study of T cell responses to AZD1222 COVID-19 vaccine. Using immunoSEQ multiplex PCR, the repertoire was profiled, and TCRdb retains in-frame clones only, with some absent. The sample comprises fewer than 110,000 clones, about 90% of which are singletons, and more than 15% rests with the top ten. The sequences come from peripheral blood, collected on day 0 of AZD1222 vaccination. These receptors were collected from an adult in good health.

This clone turned up a few times. This sequence joins TRBV27 and TRBJ1-3; 9 bases align to TRBD1. The CDR3 sequence is 14 residues long. Trimming removed 6 bases from V and 1 base from J; junction bases left unmatched: 1. Germline lookup yields CDR1 MNHEY and CDR2 SMNVEV (reference sequence). The CDR3 bases are TGTGCCAGCAGACAGGGGGCGTCTGGAAACACCATATATTTT. This encodes CASRQGASGNTIYF.

Here the CDR3 reads CASSSGGRGGTEAFF. The CDR3 DNA sequence: TGTGCCAGCAGCTCCGGGGGTAGGGGCGGCACTGAAGCTTTCTTT. The rearrangement uses TRBV4-2 and TRBJ1-1; maybe TRBD1 (5 bases). Germline CDR1 reads LGHNA; CDR2 reads YNFKEQ. Trimming stripped 5 bases from V and 4 bases from J, with 17 bases between. The CDR3 spans 15 residues.

V is TRBV5-1 and J is TRBJ2-7; no clear D. Germline V CDR1 and CDR2: SGHRS, YFSETQ. The CDR3 loop spans 15 amino acids. Trimming cost V 0 bases and J 2 bases, with 12 bases left between them. CDR3 region: CASSLVGGNAYEQYF. The CDR3 DNA reads TGCGCCAGCAGCTTGGTTGGCGGTAACGCCTACGAGCAGTACTTC.